One and the same sample provided the 11 T cell receptor beta chains below, sequenced in a study of neoadjuvant nivolumab and ipilimumab in lung cancer. Some clones are missing from TCRdb's copy, which holds only in-frame ones; the method was immunoSEQ multiplex PCR. The data contain under 15,000 clones, 90% to 96% of them singletons. The input for sequencing was peripheral blood, taken after neoadjuvant nivolumab, alone or with ipilimumab, at or shortly before surgery. The receptors here all came from an adult with non-small cell lung cancer.

J is TRBJ1-1 and V is TRBV6-4; D not certain. V was cut by 3 bases and J by 8 bases, with 22 bases left in between. Germline lookup yields CDR1 MRHNA and CDR2 SNTAGT. The CDR3 has 16 amino acids. Here the CDR3 reads CASSESNLGGSEEAFF. DNA for the CDR3: TGTGCCAGCAGTGAGAGTAACCTAGGCGGCAGCGAAGAAGCTTTCTTT.

The chain has TRBV2 and TRBJ1-1; D remains ambiguous. The CDR3 contains 13 residues. V was shortened by 4 bases and J by 4 bases, with 10 bases between the two germline ends. Germline-derived CDR1 and CDR2 are SNHLY and FYNNEI. This CDR3 is CASSVSGITEAFF. CDR3 DNA: TGTGCCAGCAGTGTATCCGGGATCACTGAAGCTTTCTTT.

This sequence joins TRBV6-5 and TRBJ2-7; TRBD1 might be the D (7 bases). CDR1 is MNHEY and CDR2 is SVGAGI in the germline V gene. CDR3 size: 14 residues. Trimming took off 3 bases at V and 5 bases at J, with 14 bases between the two ends. CDR3 coding DNA: TGTGCCAGCAGTTATTCCGCAGGGGGGAACGAGCAGTACTTC. This encodes CASSYSAGGNEQYF.

This rearrangement joins TRBV2 to TRBJ2-5, with 7 positions matching TRBD2. The CDR3 runs to 13 residues. J lost 1 base, V lost 6 bases, and 2 bases had no gene match. Germline CDR1 is SNHLY and CDR2 is FYNNEI. Here the CDR3 DNA reads TGTGCCAGCAGCTCTAGCGGCCAAGAGACCCAGTACTTC. Amino acid sequence: CASSSSGQETQYF.

The chain has TRBV7-9 and TRBJ2-7; tentatively, D is TRBD2 (6 bases). Trimming removed 5 bases from V and 0 bases from J, with 14 bases in between. Germline V CDR1 and CDR2: SEHNR, FQNEAQ (reference sequence). CDR3 length equals 15 residues. CDR3 bases: TGTGCCAGCAGCCCGAGTGCGGGGTACTCCTACGAGCAGTACTTC. It encodes CASSPSAGYSYEQYF.

This sequence joins TRBV7-3 and TRBJ1-1; no firm D call. The CDR3 runs to 14 residues. Germline CDR1 and CDR2: SGHTA and FQGTGA. V was clipped by 2 bases and J by 1 base, with 8 bases between them. The CDR3 reads CASSLGGTNTEAFF. CDR3 sequence (DNA): TGTGCCAGCAGCTTAGGTGGCACGAACACTGAAGCTTTCTTT.

The chain joins TRBV7-6 to TRBJ2-2; 8 nucleotides line up with TRBD1. The ends lost 5 bases at V and 7 bases at J; junction bases unmatched: 9. The CDR3 length is 15 residues. The germline CDR1 and CDR2 sequences are SGHVS and FNYEAQ. CDR3 nucleotide sequence: TGTGCCAGCAGCCGGGCAGGGGGCGGTGGCGGGGAGCTGTTTTTT. Amino acid sequence: CASSRAGGGGGELFF. The full variable domain, completed using reference TRBV7-6 and TRBJ2-2, is GAGVSQSPRYKVTKRGQDVALRCDPISGHVSLYWYRQALGQGPEFLTYFNYEAQQDKSGLPNDRFSAERPEGSISTLTIQRTEQRDSAMYRCASSRAGGGGGELFFGEGSRLTVL.

This sequence joins TRBV6-1 and TRBJ2-6; D may be TRBD2 (5 bases). Germline-derived CDR1 and CDR2 are MNHNS and SASEGT. The CDR3 contains 14 residues. V lost 6 bases to trimming and J lost 2 bases, with 8 bases between them. CDR3 amino acids: CASRVEAGANVLTF. As DNA, the CDR3 is TGTGCCAGCAGGGTGGAGGCTGGGGCCAACGTCCTGACTTTC.

The rearrangement links TRBV30 to TRBJ2-5; D gene unclear. V gave up 2 bases and J gave up 5 bases, with 12 bases separating them. The CDR3 extends over 13 amino acids. The V gene's germline CDR1 is GTSNPN and CDR2 SVGIG (reference sequence). Written as DNA, the CDR3 is TGTGCCTGGAGTCCTCCGATTACGGAGACCCAGTACTTC. Protein sequence: CAWSPPITETQYF. The entire variable domain, with the rest obtained from reference TRBV30 and TRBJ2-5, is as follows: SQTIHQWPATLVQPVGSPLSLECTVEGTSNPNLYWYRQAAGRGLQLLFYSVGIGQISSEVPQNLSASRPQDRQFILSSKKLLLSDSGFYLCAWSPPITETQYFGPGTRLLVL.

The CDR3 reads CASSLFTNTGELFF. For the CDR3, the DNA is TGCGCCAGCAGCTTGTTTACGAACACCGGGGAGCTGTTTTTT. The rearrangement joins TRBV5-1 to TRBJ2-2; no reliable D call. CDR3 length: 14 amino acids. Trimming removed 1 base at V and 0 bases at J, with 4 bases between. Germline V gene data show CDR1 as SGHRS and CDR2 as YFSETQ.

V gene TRBV19 combines with J gene TRBJ2-7, with TRBD1 matching 10 bases. The V segment lost 5 bases and the J segment 9 bases; nucleotides outside the gene matches: 10. There are 14 residues in the CDR3. In germline, CDR1 is LNHDA, CDR2 SQIVND (reference sequence). CDR3 coding DNA: TGTGCCAGTAGTTCCGGACAGGGGGTAACCGTGCAGTACTTC. Amino acid sequence: CASSSGQGVTVQYF.